What follows are 18 T cell receptor beta chains derived from one specimen sequenced in a study of cytomegalovirus exposure and HLA in healthy donors (dated by TCRdb to 2016 to 2017). Library creation used the immunoSEQ multiplex PCR assay. A mixture of 60 forward primers for TCR Vbeta segments and 13 reverse primers for TCR Jbeta segments was used in the multiplex PCR. Entries here come from immuneACCESS through TCRdb and include only in-frame sequences with V and J called. Some clones fail to appear in such tables; in the studies checked, an unresolved V gene covers under half of the shortfall, and the cause of the remainder is unknown. This sample's table lists approximately 130,000 clones. Roughly 2% of the sample is held by the ten biggest clonotypes. The sample consisted of PBMCs. These receptors were obtained from a woman in her fifties or sixties in good health and CMV-seronegative.

The chain is built from TRBV6-1 and TRBJ2-1; perhaps TRBD2 as D (5 bases). The germline V gene has CDR1 MNHNS and CDR2 SASEGT. V lost 4 bases, J lost 3 bases, and 16 bases lay in between. This CDR3 has 16 amino acids. The CDR3 spells CASSVSLAPYYNEQFF. The CDR3 DNA follows: TGTGCCAGCAGTGTTTCTCTAGCTCCATACTACAATGAGCAGTTCTTC.

The chain joins TRBV28 to TRBJ2-7; 10 bases map to TRBD2. The CDR3 length is 15 residues. V shed 5 bases and J 2 bases; nucleotides not matched to a gene: 6. Germline V gene sequence: CDR1 MDHEN, CDR2 SYDVKM. The CDR3 reads CASSIKREGPYEQYF. CDR3 nucleotide sequence: TGTGCCAGCAGTATAAAGCGGGAGGGCCCCTACGAGCAGTACTTC.

The chain has TRBV6-6 and TRBJ1-6; D not resolved. The ends were cut back, 4 bases at V and 6 bases at J, with 10 bases in the middle. The CDR3 length is 14 residues. Germline CDR1 reads MNHNY; CDR2 reads SVGAGI (reference sequence). The CDR3 region is CASSFGQFNSPLHF. The CDR3 DNA is TGTGCCAGCAGTTTTGGGCAGTTTAATTCACCCCTCCACTTT.

This sequence joins TRBV29-1 and TRBJ1-2, with D unresolved. This CDR3 is built from 12 residues. Germline V lookup: CDR1 SQVTM, CDR2 ANQGSEA. Trimming cost V 3 bases and J 8 bases, with 13 bases left between them. In DNA, the CDR3 is TGCAGCGTTGATGTGGCGGCACCAGGCTACACCTTC. Translated, it gives CSVDVAAPGYTF. The complete variable domain, with remaining parts taken from reference TRBV29-1 and TRBJ1-2, reads SAVISQKPSRDICQRGTSLTIQCQVDSQVTMMFWYRQQPGQSLTLIATANQGSEATYESGFVIDKFPISRPNLTFSTLTVSNMSPEDSSIYLCSVDVAAPGYTFGSGTRLTVV.

This sequence joins TRBV27 and TRBJ2-1; 7 bases align to TRBD2. V shed 8 bases and J 4 bases; nucleotides not matched to a gene: 2. CDR3 length: 12 amino acids. Germline values: CDR1 MNHEY, CDR2 SMNVEV (reference sequence). The CDR3 DNA follows: TGTGCCAGCGGACTAGTGTACAATGAGCAGTTCTTC. Amino acids: CASGLVYNEQFF.

This chain links TRBV2 with TRBJ2-4, with D possibly matching TRBD2 (5 bases). The V gene lost 3 bases and the J gene lost 8 bases, with 14 bases spanning the gap. CDR1 and CDR2 from the germline V gene are SNHLY and FYNNEI. The CDR3 sequence is 14 residues long. In nucleotides, the CDR3 is TGTGCCAGCAGTGAGTTCGTGGGAGCTGACATTCAGTACTTC. It is translated as CASSEFVGADIQYF. Drawing the rest from reference TRBV2 and TRBJ2-4, the complete variable domain is EPEVTQTPSHQVTQMGQEVILRCVPISNHLYFYWYRQILGQKVEFLVSFYNNEISEKSEIFDDQFSVERPDGSNFTLKIRSTKLEDSAMYFCASSEFVGADIQYFGAGTRLSVL.

The chain couples TRBV10-1 to TRBJ2-3; the D is unclear. Germline-derived CDR1 and CDR2 are WNHNN and SYGVQD (reference sequence). The CDR3 is 13 amino acids. V gave up 2 bases and J gave up 2 bases, with 5 bases separating them. The CDR3 DNA reads as TGCGCCAGCAGTGAGACTCCCACAGATACGCAGTATTTT. Translating gives CASSETPTDTQYF.

V is TRBV2 and J is TRBJ1-5; maybe TRBD1 (6 bases). Trimming left V 7 bases short and J 1 base short, with 11 bases between. The germline V gene encodes CDR1 SNHLY and CDR2 FYNNEI. This CDR3 spans 14 amino acids. CDR3 coding DNA: TGTGCCAGCAAGCAAGGGACAAGCAATCAGCCCCAGCATTTT. Translated: CASKQGTSNQPQHF.

The rearrangement uses TRBV13 and TRBJ2-1; 10 bases line up with TRBD2. The germline V gene has CDR1 PRHDT and CDR2 FYEKMQ (reference sequence). Trimming cost V 4 bases and J 5 bases; bases outside gene matches: 5. This CDR3 is 15 amino acids long. The CDR3 reads CASSSSGGAHNEQFF. The CDR3 DNA is TGTGCCAGCAGCTCGAGCGGGGGGGCCCACAATGAGCAGTTCTTC.

V usage is TRBV28 and J usage is TRBJ1-2; the match to TRBD1 covers 7 bases. The CDR3 loop spans 14 amino acids. Per the germline V gene, CDR1 is MDHEN and CDR2 is SYDVKM. J was trimmed by 6 bases and V by 1 base; bases with no gene match: 5. CDR3 DNA: TGTGCCAGCAGTTTATCGTGGCAGGGGGATGGCTACACCTTC. Translating gives CASSLSWQGDGYTF.

The rearrangement uses TRBV2 and TRBJ1-1, with unresolved D. Germline V gene lookup returns CDR1 SNHLY and CDR2 FYNNEI. CDR3 size: 13 residues. Trimming removed 7 bases at V and 0 bases at J, with 9 bases between. The CDR3: CASTRQVNTEAFF. In DNA, the CDR3 is TGTGCCAGCACAAGGCAGGTGAACACTGAAGCTTTCTTT.

The chain couples TRBV19 to TRBJ2-3; TRBD1 matches at 9 bases. CDR1 and CDR2 from the germline V gene are LNHDA and SQIVND (reference sequence). Trimming cost V 4 bases and J 2 bases; bases outside gene matches: 4. The CDR3 spans 15 residues. As DNA, the CDR3 is TGTGCCAGTAGTAACAGGGGGCGAAACACAGATACGCAGTATTTT. Translation gives CASSNRGRNTDTQYF.

The rearrangement joins TRBV6-1 to TRBJ2-7, with TRBD1 matching 8 bases. The CDR3 is 14 amino acids. With V trimmed by 3 bases and J by 5 bases, 6 bases remained unmatched. CDR1 MNHNS and CDR2 SASEGT come from the germline V gene. CDR3 bases: TGTGCCAGCAGTGAGGACAGGGTTTTGGACGAGCAGTACTTC. Encoded protein: CASSEDRVLDEQYF.

The chain employs TRBV5-5 and TRBJ2-3; no clear D gene. The CDR3 is made up of 12 amino acids. Trimming cost V 1 base and J 5 bases, with 5 bases left between them. Germline-derived CDR1 and CDR2 are SGHKS and YYEKEE (reference sequence). CDR3 DNA sequence: TGTGCCAGCAGCTTGAGCGAAGATACGCAGTATTTT. This gives the protein CASSLSEDTQYF.

The gene calls are TRBV11-3 and TRBJ2-2; tentatively, D is TRBD1 (5 bases). The V gene lost 1 base and the J gene lost 0 bases, with 9 bases spanning the gap. Germline CDR1 and CDR2: SGHNT and YENEEA. CDR3 length: 16 amino acids. CDR3 amino acids: CASSLGLGANTGELFF. The CDR3, as DNA: TGTGCCAGCAGCTTAGGTCTAGGGGCGAACACCGGGGAGCTGTTTTTT.

The chain uses TRBV19 and TRBJ2-3, with a weak D call TRBD1 (6 bases). Germline CDR1 is LNHDA and CDR2 is SQIVND (reference sequence). The V end was cut by 8 bases, the J end by 1 base, with 13 bases between. The CDR3 sequence is 14 residues long. CDR3 in amino acids: CASSRGPGTDTQYF. In DNA, the CDR3 is TGTGCCAGTTCCAGGGGTCCGGGCACAGATACGCAGTATTTT.

The chain employs TRBV6-5 and TRBJ2-7, with a tentative D call TRBD1 (5 bases). The CDR3 consists of 14 residues. Between the trimmed V and J ends, which lost 6 bases and 0 bases, there was a span of 12 bases. Germline V CDR1 and CDR2: MNHEY, SVGAGI. DNA of the CDR3: TGTGCCAGCAGACGCGCTCAGGGCTCCTACGAGCAGTACTTC. Translation gives CASRRAQGSYEQYF.

The chain links TRBV18 to TRBJ2-7; TRBD1 is a possible D gene (5 bases). The germline V gene encodes CDR1 KGHSH and CDR2 LQKENI. The CDR3 sequence is 14 residues long. Trimming cost V 3 bases and J 3 bases, with 12 bases left between them. Written as DNA, the CDR3 is TGTGCCAGCTCACCTAACCAGGACAACTACGAGCAGTACTTC. It specifies CASSPNQDNYEQYF.